Included here is one T cell receptor beta chain sequence, with context. Its specificity is not known. Libraries were prepared by immunoSEQ multiplex PCR; TCRdb keeps only in-frame clonotypes and omits some of them. In the table there are about 180,000 clones, around 84% of which are singletons. These data come from a study of cytomegalovirus exposure and HLA in healthy donors. Study-level points and caveats: The tendency of first-cohort TCR clusters to co-occur in the 90 to 150 validation repertoires emerged from a later analysis.

Germline V gene sequence: CDR1 GTSNPN, CDR2 SVGIG (reference sequence). V was pared by 2 bases and J by 4 bases, with 14 bases between. The CDR3 is 14 residues long. Sequencing was carried out using PBMCs. The J gene is TRBJ1-2, the V gene TRBV30; TRBD1 might be the D (5 bases). The receptor's source is a man younger than 35 in good health and CMV-seropositive. The CDR3, as DNA: TGTGCCTGGAGTCCAGGGCAACTGAGCTATGGCTACACCTTC. This encodes CAWSPGQLSYGYTF.